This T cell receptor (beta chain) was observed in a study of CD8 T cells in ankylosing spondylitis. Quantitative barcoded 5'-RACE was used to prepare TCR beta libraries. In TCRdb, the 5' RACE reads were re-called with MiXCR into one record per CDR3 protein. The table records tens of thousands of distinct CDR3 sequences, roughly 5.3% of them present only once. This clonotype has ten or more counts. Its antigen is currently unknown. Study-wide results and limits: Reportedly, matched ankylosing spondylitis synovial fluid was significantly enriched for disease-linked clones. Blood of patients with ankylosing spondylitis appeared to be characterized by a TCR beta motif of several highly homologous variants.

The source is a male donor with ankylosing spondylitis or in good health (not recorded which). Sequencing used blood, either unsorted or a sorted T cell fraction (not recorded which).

CDR3: CAIDRVAFGEQFF. CDR3 in DNA: TGTGCCATAGACAGGGTAGCTTTCGGTGAGCAGTTCTTC. This chain links TRBV28 with TRBJ2-1; TRBD1 aligns across 7 bases. Germline-derived CDR1 and CDR2 are MDHEN and SYDVKM. CDR3 length equals 13 residues. V dropped 10 bases and J dropped 9; count of bases not matched to a gene: 12.